Below, 5 T cell receptor beta chains from the same sample are listed, as sequenced in a study of blood T cell repertoires in COVID-19. Assay: immunoSEQ multiplex PCR; the TCRdb copy retains only in-frame clones and omits some. The repertoire includes about 120,000 clones, roughly 80% of them detected once, and about 10% sits in the top ten. Sequenced: peripheral blood. These receptors all come from a human donor in a cohort sampled during active COVID-19.

The V and J genes are TRBV18 and TRBJ2-2; maybe TRBD1 (7 bases). Germline V lookup: CDR1 KGHSH, CDR2 LQKENI. V was pared by 5 bases and J by 1 base, with 14 bases between. The CDR3 loop spans 16 amino acids. The CDR3, as DNA: TGTGCCAGCTCAAGACCAGGGGGACTGAACACCGGGGAGCTGTTTTTT. This sequence encodes CASSRPGGLNTGELFF.

The V and J genes are TRBV30 and TRBJ1-2, with 12 bases aligning to TRBD1. The CDR3 covers 14 residues. Trimming took 5 bases from V and 6 from J; bases not matched to a gene: 7. The V gene's germline CDR1 is GTSNPN and CDR2 SVGIG (reference sequence). The CDR3 region has the DNA TGTGCCTGGGCGGGACAGGGGGCAGGGGATGGCTACACCTTC. Its translation: CAWAGQGAGDGYTF. Complete variable domain (other parts from reference TRBV30 and TRBJ1-2): SQTIHQWPATLVQPVGSPLSLECTVEGTSNPNLYWYRQAAGRGLQLLFYSVGIGQISSEVPQNLSASRPQDRQFILSSKKLLLSDSGFYLCAWAGQGAGDGYTFGSGTRLTVV.

The CDR3 loop reads CASSRKALAGSYNEQFF. Written as DNA, the CDR3 is TGTGCCAGCAGTCGAAAAGCCCTAGCGGGGTCATACAATGAGCAGTTCTTC. V is TRBV7-9 and J is TRBJ2-1, with 9 bases lining up with TRBD2. V was pared by 6 bases and J by 4 bases, with 13 bases of the junction left unmatched. Germline V gene sequence: CDR1 SEHNR, CDR2 FQNEAQ (reference sequence). The CDR3 covers 17 residues.

A word on this clone: Relative to the germline gene, one junction end is altered; a read error may explain this. The chain is built from TRBV12-5 and TRBJ1-1; D may be TRBD1 (5 bases). The CDR3 is made up of 13 amino acids. The germline V gene has CDR1 LGHNT and CDR2 FRNRAP. CDR3 protein: CASVLQGSTEAFF. As DNA, the CDR3 is TGTGCTAGTGTTTTGCAGGGTAGTACTGAAGCTTTCTTT.

The chain combines TRBV28 with TRBJ2-7; a weak D match, TRBD1 (5 bases). Germline loops: CDR1 MDHEN, CDR2 SYDVKM. V gave up 3 bases and J gave up 4 bases, with 10 bases separating them. The CDR3 length is 13 residues. The CDR3 sequence: CASSLGQGYEQYF. The DNA of the CDR3 is TGTGCCAGCAGTTTGGGGCAGGGATACGAGCAGTACTTC.